This T cell receptor (beta chain) emerged from a study of CD8 T cells in ankylosing spondylitis. Study results and limitations: Typical of ankylosing spondylitis blood, it appeared, was a TCR beta motif of roughly eight highly homologous variants. Disease-linked clones bore a CD8+ phenotype, appearing relatively rarely in peripheral blood. According to the report, clones linked to the disease were significantly enriched in matched synovial fluid samples taken from ankylosing spondylitis patients.

Construction of TCR beta libraries was performed using quantitative 5'-RACE with molecular barcodes. TCRdb reprocessed the 5' RACE reads with MiXCR, giving one entry per CDR3 protein. The table has 35,000 to 40,000 distinct CDR3 sequences, 16% seen once; the top ten hold 45%. There are a few counts of this clonotype. Its specificity is not known. The CDR3 length is 15 residues. Germline loops: CDR1 SQVTM, CDR2 ANQGSEA. V gave up 4 bases and J gave up 4 bases; unmatched junction bases: 8. The J gene is TRBJ2-2, the V gene TRBV29-1, with 8 nucleotides matching TRBD1. This clonotype was sampled from a male donor with ankylosing spondylitis or in good health (not recorded which). Sequenced: blood. The CDR3 nucleotides read TGCAGCGTTGCATTGACAGGGGCGCTCACCGGGGAGCTGTTTTTT. Its translation is CSVALTGALTGELFF.